This TCR beta chain was documented in a study of blood T cells in healthy people across ages. Study-level points and caveats: The percentage of naive T cells correlated strongly with TCR beta diversity.

The CDR3 runs to 12 residues. Looked up from germline, CDR1 is DFQATT and CDR2 is SNEGSKA (reference sequence). Trimming removed 6 bases at V and 5 bases at J, with 11 bases between. Together with a sample-barcoded 5' primer, a J-beta primer mix was included in a second PCR lasting roughly 7 to 11 cycles. In TCRdb, the 5' RACE reads were re-called with MiXCR into one record per CDR3 protein. The table has 750,000 to 850,000 distinct CDR3 sequences, 20% to 30% seen once. Worth noting for this clonotype: The antigen is unknown.

These data also featured in a second study, about T cells of mothers and their children.

V gene TRBV20-1 combines with J gene TRBJ1-5, with no clear D. Source material: blood. The TCR sequence derives from a boy younger than 18 in good health. This CDR3 is CSALPPDQPQHF. CDR3 in DNA: TGCAGTGCCCTGCCCCCGGATCAGCCCCAGCATTTT.